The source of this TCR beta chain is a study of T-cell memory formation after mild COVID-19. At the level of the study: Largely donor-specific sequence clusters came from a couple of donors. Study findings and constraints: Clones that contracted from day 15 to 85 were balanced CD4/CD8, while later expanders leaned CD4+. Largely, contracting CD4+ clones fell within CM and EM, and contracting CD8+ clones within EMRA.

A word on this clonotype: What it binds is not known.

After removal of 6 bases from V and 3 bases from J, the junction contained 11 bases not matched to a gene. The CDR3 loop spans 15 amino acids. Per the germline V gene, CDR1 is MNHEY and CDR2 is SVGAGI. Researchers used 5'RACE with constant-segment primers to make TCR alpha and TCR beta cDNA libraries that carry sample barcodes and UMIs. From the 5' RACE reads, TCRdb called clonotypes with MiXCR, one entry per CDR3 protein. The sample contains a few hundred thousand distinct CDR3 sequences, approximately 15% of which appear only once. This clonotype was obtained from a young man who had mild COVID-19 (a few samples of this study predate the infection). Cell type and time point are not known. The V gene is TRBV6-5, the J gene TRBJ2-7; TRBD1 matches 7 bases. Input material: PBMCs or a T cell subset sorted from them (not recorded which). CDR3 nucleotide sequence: TGTGCCAGCAGAGGGGCTGCAGGGGGTTTCTACGAGCAGTACTTC. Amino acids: CASRGAAGGFYEQYF.